This TCR beta chain appears in the sequencing data of a study of OX40 agonist ivuxolimab in advanced cancers. Turning to the study itself: Participants, around 80% male, averaged roughly 55 years of age, ranging from roughly 23 to 80. Findings and limits, study-wide: Among the lowest levels of clonal expansion were found in partial responders at 0.1-3.0 mg/kg.

The CDR3 is 10 residues long. V gave up 6 bases and J gave up 10 bases, with 10 bases separating them. Per the germline V gene, CDR1 is SQVTM and CDR2 is ANQGSEA. The assay was immunoSEQ multiplex PCR, and TCRdb's table has in-frame clones only and misses some. The sample records approximately 70,000 clones, around nine tenths being singletons. Blood got drawn at baseline, again on cycle 4 day 1, and then on cycle 7 day 1. In the case of this clone: Its cognate antigen is unknown.

The specimen comprised CD4+ or CD8+ T cells sorted from blood, sampled in a trial of the OX40 agonist ivuxolimab. The sequence was collected from an adult with an advanced solid tumor such as melanoma, head and neck, liver or kidney cancer. The chain is built from TRBV29-1 and TRBJ2-1, with a possible D match to TRBD2 (6 bases). The chain's CDR3 is CSVGTLEQFF. CDR3 DNA sequence: TGCAGCGTCGGGACTCTCGAGCAGTTCTTC.